This T cell receptor beta chain was observed in a study of cytomegalovirus exposure and HLA in healthy donors. Study-level information: Earlier sequencing of 150 million to 200 million T cells yielded 100 million to 140 million unique TCR beta sequences.

13 Jbeta primers and 60 Vbeta primers were used for the PCR. This table comes from immunoSEQ multiplex PCR, and its TCRdb copy is limited to in-frame clones, with some not included. The repertoire includes 220,000 or so clones, approximately 78% of them detected once, and 2.7% sits in the top ten. This clone was counted only a few times. Samples came from healthy bone marrow donors. V was shortened by 0 bases and J by 10 bases, with 13 bases between the two germline ends. This CDR3 has 14 amino acids. CDR1 is GTSNPN, CDR2 SVGIG, per germline (reference sequence). The V and J genes are TRBV30 and TRBJ1-6; D may be TRBD1 (6 bases). The source of this sequence is a woman aged 40 to 55 in good health and CMV-seronegative. Specimen: PBMCs. CDR3 loop: CAWSVPGGKSPLHF. The CDR3 nucleotides are TGTGCCTGGAGTGTTCCGGGGGGCAAGTCACCCCTCCACTTT.